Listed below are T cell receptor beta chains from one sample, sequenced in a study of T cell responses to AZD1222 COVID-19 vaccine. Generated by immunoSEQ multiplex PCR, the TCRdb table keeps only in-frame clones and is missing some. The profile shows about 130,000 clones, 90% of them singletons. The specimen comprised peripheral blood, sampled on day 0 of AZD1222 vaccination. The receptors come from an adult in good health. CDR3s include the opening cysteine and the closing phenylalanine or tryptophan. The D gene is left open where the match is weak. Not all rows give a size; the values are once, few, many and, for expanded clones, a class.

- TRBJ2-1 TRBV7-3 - CASSPLGGNEQFF TGTGCCAGCAGCCCCCTCGGGGGCAATGAGCAGTTCTTC
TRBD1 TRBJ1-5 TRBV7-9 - CASSLGTGGRDSNQPQHF TGTGCCAGCAGCTTAGGGACAGGGGGGAGGGATAGCAATCAGCCCCAGCATTTT
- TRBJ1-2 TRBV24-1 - CATSDFGLDYGYTF TGTGCCACCAGTGATTTCGGGTTAGACTATGGCTACACCTTC
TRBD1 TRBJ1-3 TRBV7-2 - CASTKDRVGNTIYF TGTGCCAGCACCAAAGACAGGGTTGGAAACACCATATATTTT
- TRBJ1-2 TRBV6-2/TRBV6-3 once CASSYPQAWGFGYTF TGTGCCAGCAGTTACCCTCAGGCGTGGGGTTTTGGCTACACCTTC
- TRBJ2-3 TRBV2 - CASSEAGGPTDTQYF TGTGCCAGCAGTGAAGCGGGGGGGCCCACAGATACGCAGTATTTT
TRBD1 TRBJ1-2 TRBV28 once CASRLQGATSGYTF TGTGCCAGCAGACTACAGGGGGCAACTAGTGGCTACACCTTC
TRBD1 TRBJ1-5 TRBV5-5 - CASSPGQGYSNQPQHF TGTGCCAGCAGCCCGGGACAGGGGTATAGCAATCAGCCCCAGCATTTT
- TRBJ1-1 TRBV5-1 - CASSLLGSPPASTEAFF TGCGCCAGCAGCTTGTTAGGGTCCCCACCGGCCTCGACTGAAGCTTTCTTT
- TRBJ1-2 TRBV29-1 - CSVEWAGNYGYTF TGCAGCGTTGAGTGGGCAGGAAACTATGGCTACACCTTC
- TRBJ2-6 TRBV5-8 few CASSFTGSGANVLTF TGTGCCAGCAGCTTTACGGGTTCTGGGGCCAACGTCCTGACTTTC
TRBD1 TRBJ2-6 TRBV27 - CASSLGQGAGANVLTF TGTGCCAGCAGTCTAGGACAGGGAGCTGGGGCCAACGTCCTGACTTTC
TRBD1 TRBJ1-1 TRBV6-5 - CASSSGQGARAEAFF TGTGCCAGCAGCTCCGGACAGGGGGCGCGTGCTGAAGCTTTCTTT
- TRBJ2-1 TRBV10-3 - CAIRGGVSAYNEQFF TGTGCCATCAGGGGAGGAGTTAGCGCCTACAATGAGCAGTTCTTC
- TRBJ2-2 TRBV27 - CASSEFSGELFF TGTGCCAGCAGTGAGTTTTCCGGGGAGCTGTTTTTT
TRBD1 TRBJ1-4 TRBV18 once CASSPIQGANIEKLFF TGTGCCAGCTCACCAATACAGGGGGCCAATATCGAAAAACTGTTTTTT
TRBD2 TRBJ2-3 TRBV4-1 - CASSQAGLAGGPDTQYF TGCGCCAGCAGCCAAGCAGGACTAGCGGGGGGTCCAGATACGCAGTATTTT
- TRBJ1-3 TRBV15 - CATSSIPRSGNTIYF TGTGCCACCAGCAGCATACCGCGCTCTGGAAACACCATATATTTT
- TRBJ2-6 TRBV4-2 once CASSPGYGSDEGANVLTF TGTGCCAGCAGCCCGGGGTATGGCTCAGACGAGGGGGCCAACGTCCTGACTTTC
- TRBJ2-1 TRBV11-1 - CASSLARVLSSYNEQFF TGTGCCAGCAGCTTAGCGAGGGTTTTGAGCTCCTACAATGAGCAGTTCTTC
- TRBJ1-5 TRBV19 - CASSAAGIGNQPQHF TGTGCCAGTAGTGCGGCTGGTATAGGCAATCAGCCCCAGCATTTT
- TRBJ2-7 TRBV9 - CASSVEWTPYEQYF TGTGCCAGCAGCGTAGAATGGACCCCTTACGAGCAGTACTTC
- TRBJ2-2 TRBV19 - CATIARGRDTNTGELFF TGTGCCACTATAGCAAGGGGCAGGGATACGAACACCGGGGAGCTGTTTTTT
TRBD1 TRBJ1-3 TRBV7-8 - CASSQTPDRGKKAYGNTIYF TGTGCCAGCAGCCAGACCCCCGACAGGGGTAAGAAGGCGTATGGAAACACCATATATTTT
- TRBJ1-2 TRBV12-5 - CASGLDGNYGYTF TGTGCTAGTGGTTTGGACGGTAACTATGGCTACACCTTC
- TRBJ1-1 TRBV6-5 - CASRPTELMNTEAFF TGTGCCAGCAGACCGACTGAACTCATGAACACTGAAGCTTTCTTT
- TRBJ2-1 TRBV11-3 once CASSFSHNEQFF TGTGCCAGCAGCTTCAGCCACAATGAGCAGTTCTTC